This T cell receptor beta chain was profiled in a study of beta chain features in type 1 diabetes. Per germline, CDR1 SGDLS and CDR2 YYNGEE. The CDR3 runs 16 residues. The trim removed 3 bases at V and 4 bases at J, leaving 5 bases unmatched. As every portion of the isolated RNA was reverse transcribed, the sequencing read expressed TCRB transcripts. Repertoires were generated with immunoSEQ multiplex PCR, while TCRdb's copy carries only in-frame clones and drops some. Among 200,000 to 300,000 clones listed, 13% to 15% were seen once. This clone showed up just a few times. The sample was naive CD4+ T cells from blood. This TCR was sampled from a woman in her 40s in good health. The chain uses TRBV9 and TRBJ2-3; 13 bases fit TRBD2. As DNA, the CDR3 is TGTGCCAGCAGCGGACTAGCGGGGGGCCGGGCAGATACGCAGTATTTT. Protein sequence: CASSGLAGGRADTQYF.